A single T cell receptor (beta chain) is shown here with its context. MiXCR, applied by TCRdb to the 5' RACE reads, yields one record per CDR3 protein. Counted here are tens of thousands of distinct CDR3 sequences, roughly a sixth occurring once; the ten biggest clones make up over 2%. This CDR3 is 13 amino acids long. The V end lost 5 bases, the J end lost 4 bases, and 11 bases lay between the germline ends. Germline V gene data show CDR1 as SEHNR and CDR2 as FQNEAQ (reference sequence). The receptor was isolated from a female donor with breast cancer. This chain uses TRBV7-9 with TRBJ1-1; tentatively, D is TRBD1 (5 bases). Sequences were obtained from naive CD4+ T cells sorted from blood. Subset reported: naive CD4+ T cells, CD4+CD45RA+CD25-. The CDR3, as DNA: TGTGCCAGCAGCGATGTAGGGGCCACTGAAGCTTTCTTT. Translated: CASSDVGATEAFF.